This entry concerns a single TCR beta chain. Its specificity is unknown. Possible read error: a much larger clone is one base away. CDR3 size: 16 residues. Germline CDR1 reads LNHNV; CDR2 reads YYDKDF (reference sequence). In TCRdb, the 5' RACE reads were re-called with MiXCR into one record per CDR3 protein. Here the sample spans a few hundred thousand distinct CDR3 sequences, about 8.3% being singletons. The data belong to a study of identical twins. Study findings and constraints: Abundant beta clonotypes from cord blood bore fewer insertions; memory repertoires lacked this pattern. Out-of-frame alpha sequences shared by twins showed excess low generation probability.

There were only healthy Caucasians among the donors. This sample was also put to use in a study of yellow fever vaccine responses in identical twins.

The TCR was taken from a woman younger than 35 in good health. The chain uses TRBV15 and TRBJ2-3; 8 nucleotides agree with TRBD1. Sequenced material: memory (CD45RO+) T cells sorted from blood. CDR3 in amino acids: CASSRTQGAMTDTQYF. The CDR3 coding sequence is TGTGCCTCCAGCAGGACTCAGGGGGCGATGACAGATACGCAGTATTTT.